This TCR beta chain was sequenced in a study of T-cell reconstitution after alpha-beta-depleted transplantation in children. During its preparation, the TCRbeta library received unique molecular identifiers. TCRdb re-called the PCR reads through MiXCR, storing one row per CDR3 protein. The sample yields about 590,000 distinct CDR3 sequences, 10% to 15% seen once. The CDR3 extends over 18 amino acids. V lost 2 bases, J lost 5 bases, and 24 bases lay in between. Germline V gives CDR1 DFQATT, CDR2 SNEGSKA (reference sequence). This clonotype has more than one count but fewer than ten. V and J are TRBV20-1 and TRBJ1-4; D gene unclear. The sequenced sample was PBMCs, mostly from graft donor cells, obtained 360 days after TCRalphabeta/CD19-depleted stem cell transplant. The source of this sequence is a male patient aged 5 to 17 who had a stem cell transplant for acute myeloid leukemia, so the T cells may come from the graft donor. The CDR3 loop is CSARSRQTSFLPNEKLFF. CDR3 sequence (DNA): TGCAGTGCTAGATCTAGGCAGACATCTTTTCTACCAAATGAAAAACTGTTTTTT.